One sample yielded the 20 T cell receptor beta chains listed below, sequenced in a study of vaccination effects on CD4 cells after COVID-19. Their specific antigens are unknown. The ViraFEST assay expanded antigen-specific CD4+ T cells with viral peptide pools before sequencing. Researchers isolated CD4+ T cells once less than 13 days of culture had elapsed. Participants each got two BNT162b2 or mRNA-1273 vaccine doses. Assay: immunoSEQ multiplex PCR; the TCRdb copy retains only in-frame clones and omits some. The table shows roughly 71,000 clones, with about 80% occurring only once. Specimen: CD4+ T cells from PBMCs cultured with HCoV-229E spike peptides, collected after COVID-19 vaccination. Receptors were obtained from a human donor who received a COVID-19 vaccine.

This clone occurred once. The V gene is TRBV2, the J gene TRBJ2-2, with D possibly TRBD2 on 6 matching bases. Germline V gene lookup returns CDR1 SNHLY and CDR2 FYNNEI. Between the trimmed V and J ends, which lost 6 bases and 5 bases, there was a span of 16 bases. The length of the CDR3 is 15 residues. CDR3 DNA: TGTGCCAGCAGCGGAGGGTCAGAATTGACCGGGGAGCTGTTTTTT. This codes for CASSGGSELTGELFF.

This clone was seen just once. The chain combines TRBV12-5 with TRBJ2-7; D could derive from TRBD1 or TRBD2 (5 bases each). This CDR3 contains 15 residues. Trimming pared 5 bases from V and 0 bases from J, leaving 14 bases between. Germline CDR1 is LGHNT and CDR2 is FRNRAP. CDR3 amino acids: CASGPWDEHSYEQYV. Here the CDR3 DNA reads TGTGCTAGTGGTCCCTGGGACGAGCACTCCTACGAGCAGTACGTC.

V is TRBV2 and J is TRBJ1-6; TRBD1 matches at 9 bases. V lost 6 bases, J lost 10 bases, and 1 base stayed unmatched. CDR3 size: 12 residues. Germline V CDR1 and CDR2: SNHLY, FYNNEI. The DNA of the CDR3 is TGTGCCAGCAGAGGACAGGGGTCACCCCTCCACTTT. Its translation: CASRGQGSPLHF.

This chain connects TRBV5-8 to TRBJ1-2; tentatively, D is TRBD1 (5 bases). CDR1 and CDR2 (germline): SGHTS, YDEGEE. This CDR3 contains 17 residues. The V and J ends lost 4 bases and 4 bases respectively, with 23 bases between them. This CDR3 reads CASSAPGRIPFAYGYTF. The CDR3 bases are TGTGCCAGCAGCGCGCCGGGACGTATCCCATTTGCCTATGGCTACACCTTC.

The J gene is TRBJ2-1, the V gene TRBV5-5; 7 bases match TRBD1. Trimming took 4 bases from V and 4 from J; bases not matched to a gene: 5. Germline V gene data show CDR1 as SGHKS and CDR2 as YYEKEE (reference sequence). The length of the CDR3 is 14 residues. The CDR3 sequence is CASSVEGAYNEQFF. In DNA form, the CDR3 reads TGTGCCAGCAGCGTAGAGGGGGCTTACAATGAGCAGTTCTTC.

Only a few counts were recorded for this clone. This chain links TRBV10-3 with TRBJ2-7; 7 bases agree with TRBD1. Germline CDR1 and CDR2: ENHRY and SYGVKD. The CDR3 spans 15 residues. V lost 5 bases, J lost 4 bases, and 11 bases stayed unmatched. CDR3 residues: CAISRQGGPLYEQYV. Written as DNA, the CDR3 is TGTGCCATCAGTAGACAGGGTGGGCCCCTATACGAGCAGTACGTC.

The chain couples TRBV3-1 (or the pseudogene TRBV3-2) to TRBJ2-2, with D unresolved. This CDR3 contains 13 residues. Trimming pared 2 bases from V and 8 bases from J, leaving 9 bases between. Germline CDR1 LGHDT, CDR2 YNNKEL (reference sequence). The CDR3 spells CASSQSISGELFF. For the CDR3, the DNA is TGTGCCAGCAGCCAATCCATATCTGGGGAGCTGTTTTTT.

The rearrangement links TRBV5-4 to TRBJ1-2; tentative D call: TRBD1 (5 bases). In germline, CDR1 is SGHNT, CDR2 YYREEE (reference sequence). This CDR3 spans 14 amino acids. The germline V and J ends were trimmed by 5 bases and 4 bases, with 15 bases remaining between them. The CDR3 DNA reads as TGTGCCAGCAGGAGATCCGGGACTCTCTATGGCTACACCTTC. It encodes CASRRSGTLYGYTF.

This clone was counted only a few times. V and J are TRBV3-1 (or the pseudogene TRBV3-2) and TRBJ1-1; 8 bases agree with TRBD1. Germline V gene data show CDR1 as LGHDT and CDR2 as YNNKEL (reference sequence). This CDR3 is 15 amino acids long. The V gene end was trimmed by 1 base and the J gene end by 4 bases; junction bases not matched to a gene: 5. Written as DNA, the CDR3 is TGTGCCAGCAGCCAAGTACCAGGGGGCTTCACTGAAGCTTTCTTT. This translates into CASSQVPGGFTEAFF.

CDR3 DNA: TGCGCCAGCAGCAGGGGGGGGATCCCCAATCAGCCCCAGCATTTT. Translated, it gives CASSRGGIPNQPQHF. This chain links TRBV23-1 with TRBJ1-5, with TRBD1 matching over 7 bases. TRBV23-1 is noted as an ORF with a role that remains uncertain. Trimming took 6 bases from V and 3 from J; bases not matched to a gene: 8. The CDR3 contains 15 residues.

CDR3 sequence: CASSLLLSTYEQYV. The CDR3 nucleotides are TGTGCCAGCAGCCTGTTATTGAGCACCTACGAGCAGTACGTC. The V and J genes are TRBV6-2 or TRBV6-3 and TRBJ2-7, with unresolved D. The CDR3 sequence is 14 residues long. V lost 6 bases to trimming and J lost 2 bases, with 14 bases between them. Germline loops: CDR1 MNHEY, CDR2 SVGEGT.

The rearrangement joins TRBV21-1 to TRBJ1-3. TRBV21-1 is assigned pseudogene status. This CDR3 is 17 amino acids long. The CDR3 DNA follows: TGTGCCAGCAGCGGAGGGGGTAGGGCTTTCTCTGGAAACACCATATATTTT. Translating it yields CASSGGGRAFSGNTIYF.

This clone was counted between two and nine times. This chain connects TRBV18 to TRBJ1-6, with 8 bases identical to TRBD1. The CDR3 is 13 residues long. The trim removed 3 bases at V and 13 bases at J, leaving 5 bases unmatched. Looked up from germline, CDR1 is KGHSH and CDR2 is LQKENI. DNA of the CDR3: TGTGCCAGCTCACCGCTTGACAGGGGTCCCCTCCACTTT. Its protein product is CASSPLDRGPLHF.

The gene calls are TRBV7-2 and TRBJ1-2; 8 nucleotides agree with TRBD1. Germline CDR1 reads SGHTA; CDR2 reads FQGNSA. The trim removed 6 bases at V and 7 bases at J, leaving 4 bases unmatched. The CDR3 spans 12 residues. The CDR3 coding sequence is TGTGCCAGCAGTCCTGACAGGGGTGGCTACACCTTC. Its protein product is CASSPDRGGYTF.

The chain links TRBV15 to TRBJ1-1, with D tentatively TRBD1 (5 bases). The CDR3 runs 14 residues. Germline V gives CDR1 LNHNV, CDR2 YYDKDF (reference sequence). The V and J ends lost 3 bases and 1 base respectively, with 9 bases between them. The CDR3 here is CATSRGRENTEAFF. Here the CDR3 DNA reads TGTGCCACCAGCAGGGGCAGGGAGAACACTGAAGCTTTCTTT.

This chain connects TRBV6-5 to TRBJ1-1, with no clear D. This CDR3 has 11 amino acids. Germline V CDR1 and CDR2: MNHEY, SVGAGI. V was trimmed by 10 bases and J by 9 bases, leaving 15 bases between them. This CDR3 reads CATTTRGQAFF. As DNA, the CDR3 is TGTGCCACCACCACTAGAGGCCAAGCTTTCTTT.

The rearrangement links TRBV29-1 to TRBJ2-7; TRBD1 might be the D (8 bases). V lost 1 base to trimming and J lost 7 bases, with 11 bases between them. CDR3 length: 12 residues. CDR1 and CDR2 (germline): SQVTM, ANQGSEA. The CDR3 nucleotides are TGCAGCGTTGAAGCACAGGGGGGGGAGCAGTACGTC. As protein: CSVEAQGGEQYV.

The rearrangement joins TRBV2 to TRBJ1-2, with D maybe TRBD1 (6 bases). The CDR3 contains 14 residues. Germline loops: CDR1 SNHLY, CDR2 FYNNEI. Trimming left V 3 bases short and J 11 bases short, with 19 bases between. CDR3 in amino acids: CASSDGGLIGRYTF. The CDR3 DNA reads as TGTGCCAGCAGTGATGGGGGCCTAATCGGGAGATACACCTTC. The complete variable domain, with remaining parts taken from reference TRBV2 and TRBJ1-2, reads EPEVTQTPSHQVTQMGQEVILRCVPISNHLYFYWYRQILGQKVEFLVSFYNNEISEKSEIFDDQFSVERPDGSNFTLKIRSTKLEDSAMYFCASSDGGLIGRYTFGSGTRLTVV.

V and J are TRBV3-1 (or the pseudogene TRBV3-2) and TRBJ1-3; D not resolved. CDR1 and CDR2 (germline): LGHDT, YNNKEL (reference sequence). V lost 0 bases and J lost 1, with 1 base in between. This CDR3 comprises 13 residues. The CDR3 sequence: CASSQDSGNTIYF. CDR3 nucleotides: TGTGCCAGCAGCCAAGATTCTGGAAACACCATATATTTT.

The J gene is TRBJ2-5, the V gene TRBV5-6, with TRBD1 matching over 12 bases. The CDR3 has 15 amino acids. CDR1 SGHDT and CDR2 YYEEEE come from the germline V gene. J lost 5 bases, V lost 4 bases, and 6 bases had no gene match. This CDR3 reads CASSPGTGGYETQYF. CDR3 coding DNA: TGTGCCAGCAGCCCCGGGACAGGGGGCTACGAGACCCAGTACTTC.